This entry describes one T cell receptor (beta chain). This clone came up a few times. Its antigen target is currently unknown. Base qualities are not recorded, but no much larger clone differs from it by a single base. This sample is drawn from a study of cytomegalovirus exposure and HLA in healthy donors (dated by TCRdb to 2016 to 2017). In the study overall: An earlier analysis of several hundred of the donors reported about 250 Gb of sequence data and roughly 110 million unique TCR beta sequences from roughly 200 million T cells. The number of typed donors differed by locus: about 629-630 for A, B, C, DRB1 and DQB1; approximately 520 for DQA1; 606 for DPA1; and 450 to 480 for DPB1. An early release that covered roughly 600 HLA-typed donors contained about 300 gigabases of sequencing data and some 87 million unique TCR sequences. Using immunosequencing, the study profiled T cell repertoires from about 620 subjects and related those repertoires to cytomegalovirus serostatus. Every discovery cohort repertoire had been produced on one sequencing platform. A later genetic analysis took genome-wide SNP genotypes for about 60% of the roughly 670 donors and used that subset as a discovery cohort. Of the roughly 400 genotyped donors, roughly 80% fell in the genetic ancestry cluster associated with self-reported Caucasian donors. Along with the approximately 620-subject first cohort, a separate validation cohort of over 90 different subjects was used. Alongside the repertoire data, information on donor age, sex, ethnicity and CMV serostatus was compiled. Four to six DR-DQ haplotypes were handled as single units for association and clustering, since linkage in the cohort was strong. A later analysis re-analyzed previously published TCR beta repertoires from 666 donors and added high-resolution HLA genotyping to study TCR occurrence patterns. The later analysis used no new phenotypic data to find candidate immune exposures, relying instead on TCR beta sequences and their occurrence across donors. An earlier analysis of several hundred of the donors used high-throughput TCR beta sequencing to judge whether each TCR beta V gene segment behaved as functional or pseudogenic. High-throughput TCR immunosequencing, statistical association of individual TCRs with disease status, and machine learning were combined to predict cytomegalovirus infection status. Across some 400 genotyped donors of the cohort, an average of roughly 230,000 unique TCR beta nucleotide sequences per donor were sequenced, and around 20% of those sequences were non-productive. HLA typing covered class I and class II loci at four-digit resolution. The study aimed to test whether signatures of past pathogen exposure could be identified by cataloging public T cell receptors.

The cohort was made up of approximately 700 healthy bone marrow donors. At the time of sampling, every cohort member was nominally healthy, though immune exposures that went unrecorded were likely present. The donor was CMV seropositive and belonged to the group of over 250 seropositive cohort members. A peripheral blood sample was collected from each donor, and TCR beta sequencing was performed on peripheral blood mononuclear cells. The Qiagen DNeasy Blood Extraction Kit was used to extract genomic DNA from the blood cell samples. Broader findings and caveats from the paper: In a later analysis, HLA-associated TCR beta chains were found to be more clonally expanded and to have lower generation probabilities than equally common non-associated chains. A few of the identified cytomegalovirus-associated TCR beta chains were confirmed in vitro to be specific for cytomegalovirus antigens. A further reported finding was that TCR beta sequences accurately predicted the HLA-A and HLA-B alleles for most subjects in the first cohort. Most TCR sequences were seen in very few donors, while some public TCRs were found in many individuals. The authors suggested that the approach could potentially be extended to other disease states and immunological phenotypes. Linkage disequilibrium might explain the correlated functional status among segregating V segments, but an unknown experimental factor could not be ruled out. Some IMGT-functional V segments, including TRBV6-2 and TRBV6-3, could not be told apart with the 87-base-pair reads, so those segments were excluded. An earlier analysis of 587 of the donors showed that most TCR beta V segments appeared in productive rearrangements either about 87% or about 30% of the time, which broadly matched IMGT annotations. The study gave a list of 150 to 200 TCR beta chains associated with cytomegalovirus. In a later analysis, TCR association rates were found to vary across HLA loci, with the most associated TCRs seen for DRB1 alleles and the fewest for HLA-C alleles. For the cohort, immune exposure information was limited to CMV serostatus. Sequencing depth was assumed to be roughly uniform across donors in the presence/absence analyses, though that assumption may not hold. In a later genetic analysis, a missense DCLRE1C variant was associated with V-gene and J-gene trimming of TCR beta chains, and the association was replicated in an independent cohort. When HLA alleles, especially DR and DQ, strongly co-occurred, attributing TCR associations to individual alleles was difficult. The sequencing pipeline was judged likely to have produced a cluster of highly shared sequence variants as a technical artifact. In a later genetic analysis, fewer N-insertions in productive TCRs were reported among donors in an Asian-associated ancestry cluster than the roughly 670-donor mean. In a later analysis, some 17,000 TCR beta sequences were associated with specific HLA alleles at a false discovery rate of 0.05. This cohort had only TCR beta chains sequenced, and the lack of alpha or paired-chain data limited which features could be detected. Most CMV-associated TCR beta chains appeared to be HLA-restricted in a later analysis, and the HLA associations seemed to be driven largely by CMV exposure. Cytomegalovirus status was reported to be diagnosed by the classifier with high specificity and sensitivity in both the original and validation cohorts. Several of the top co-occurrence clusters appeared to be linked to parvovirus B19, influenza, CMV and Epstein-Barr virus, according to a later analysis. Because counts were too low, about 17 rarely observed V segments, including chromosome 9 orphons, were excluded from the earlier analysis of about 500 of the donors. Because HLA typing was unavailable for some donors at each locus, only the typed subset was used in association tests.

The library was generated by the immunoSEQ multiplex PCR assay. A mixture of 60 forward primers for TCR Vbeta segments and 13 reverse primers for TCR Jbeta segments was used in the multiplex PCR. The CDR3 region of rearranged TCR beta genes was amplified from genomic DNA by a multiplex PCR assay. The amplified TCR beta libraries were sequenced on the Illumina HiSeq System as 87-base-pair reads. As for the original processing: A later analysis counted 75 million to 100 million unique TCR beta chains across the 550 to 750 repertoires, and 10 million to 11 million of these chains were shared by at least two donors. To remove PCR and sequencing errors, raw reads were error-corrected and collapsed into unique sequences using a nearest-neighbor algorithm that merged closely related sequences. Alignment of CDR3 sequences to IMGT reference sequences was used to assign V, D and J gene segments. For a sequence to be retained, a match of at least six nucleotides to both a V gene segment and a J gene segment was required. Rearrangements were classified as productive when the CDR3 lacked stop codons and remained in frame with V and J, and all other rearrangements were classified as non-productive. Following IMGT convention, CDR3 was defined as the stretch from the second conserved V-encoded cysteine up to the conserved J-encoded phenylalanine. In an earlier analysis of just under 600 of the donors, sequences lacking an unambiguous match to a single V gene segment were excluded. An earlier analysis of fewer than 650 of the donors classified V segments as functional when productive rearrangements were above 56.7% and as segregating when the standard deviation between donors was above 5%. A statistical classification framework was developed to diagnose cytomegalovirus status using the catalog of TCR beta chain sequences. A later analysis assigned V and J genes by comparing TCR nucleotide sequences with IMGT/GENE-DB human TR gene sequences. The TCRdist pipeline was used in a later analysis to assign CDR3 sequences and most-parsimonious VDJ recombination scenarios. In a later analysis, every TCR beta chain was defined by the combination of its CDR3 amino acid sequence and its V-gene family, and reads without a unique V-gene family were dropped. As a way to deal with suspected cross-contamination and a sequencing artifact, a later analysis dropped hundreds of nucleotide sequences that were highly shared and had low generation probability. In a later analysis, a clonal expansion index for each public chain was calculated from normalized within-repertoire ranks of inferred template counts. In a later analysis, generation probabilities were computed using a VDJ recombination model fitted to out-of-frame rearrangements, and the results were checked against IGoR. A later analysis scored TCR-TCR, TCR-HLA and TCR-CMV co-occurrence with hypergeometric tests, applying a repertoire-size bias correction to TCR pairs. To estimate false discovery rates, a later analysis permuted the HLA or CMV assignments 20 times. In a later analysis, co-occurring TCRs were grouped with DBSCAN, and TCRdist sequence similarity was added when clustering was performed within HLA-allele-positive subsets. For co-occurrence clustering, repertoires with fewer than 30,000 or more than 120,000 public chains were excluded, along with roughly five repertoires with anomalous nucleotide sharing. TCRdb holds this immuneACCESS table with in-frame rearrangements only. Some clones are missing; in checked studies, unresolved V genes explain under half, and the rest has no known cause. The V and J calls and clone size come from that table; D and trimming were worked out from the DNA. For this sample the table gives around 140,000 clones, of which about 9.2% were detected only once. Roughly 6.4% of the sample is held by the ten biggest clonotypes.

V sheds 1 base and J sheds 7 bases, leaving 5 bases between their ends. There are 12 amino acids in the CDR3, from cysteine to phenylalanine inclusive. The retained sequence is limited to the CDR3, 36 bases, with the frame set at the first base. Via the germline V gene, CDR1 is SGHTA and CDR2 FQGNSA. Rearrangement joined TRBV7-2 to TRBJ2-1; there is no confident call for the D gene. The source material was PBMCs. The TCR comes from a woman between 40 and 55 years old in good health and CMV-seropositive. The encoded CDR3 is CASSLVLNEQFF. At the DNA level, the sequence is TGTGCCAGCAGCTTAGTTTTAAATGAGCAGTTCTTC. Reference TRBV7-2 and TRBJ2-1 genes cover what lies past the CDR3, so the full variable domain is GAGVSQSPSNKVTEKGKDVELRCDPISGHTALYWYRQSLGQGLEFLIYFQGNSAPDKSGLPSDRFSAERTGGSVSTLTIQRTQQEDSAVYLCASSLVLNEQFFGPGTRLTVL.